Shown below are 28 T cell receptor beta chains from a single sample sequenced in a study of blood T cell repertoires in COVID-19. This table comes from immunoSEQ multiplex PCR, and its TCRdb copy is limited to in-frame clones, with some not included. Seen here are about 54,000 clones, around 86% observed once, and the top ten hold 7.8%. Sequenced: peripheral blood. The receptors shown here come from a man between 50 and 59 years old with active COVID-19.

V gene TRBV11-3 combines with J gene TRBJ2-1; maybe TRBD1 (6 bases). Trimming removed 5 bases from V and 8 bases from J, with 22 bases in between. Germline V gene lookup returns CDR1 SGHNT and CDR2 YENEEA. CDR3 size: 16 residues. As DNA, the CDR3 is TGTGCCAGCAGCCAAGGCCTCAACAGGGTATCGGATGAGCAGTTCTTC. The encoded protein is CASSQGLNRVSDEQFF.

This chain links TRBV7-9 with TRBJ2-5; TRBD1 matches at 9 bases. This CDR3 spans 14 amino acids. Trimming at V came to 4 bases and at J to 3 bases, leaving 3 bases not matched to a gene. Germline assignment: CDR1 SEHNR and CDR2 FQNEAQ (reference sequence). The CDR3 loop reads CASSYRGLEETQYF. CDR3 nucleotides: TGTGCCAGCAGCTACAGGGGGCTGGAAGAGACCCAGTACTTC.

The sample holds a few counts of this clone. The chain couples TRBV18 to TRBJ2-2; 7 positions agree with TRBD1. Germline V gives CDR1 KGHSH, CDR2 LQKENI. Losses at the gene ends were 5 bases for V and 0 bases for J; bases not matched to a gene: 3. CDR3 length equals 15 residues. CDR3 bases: TGTGCCAGCTCAGTCGGACAGGCGAACACCGGGGAGCTGTTTTTT. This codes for CASSVGQANTGELFF.

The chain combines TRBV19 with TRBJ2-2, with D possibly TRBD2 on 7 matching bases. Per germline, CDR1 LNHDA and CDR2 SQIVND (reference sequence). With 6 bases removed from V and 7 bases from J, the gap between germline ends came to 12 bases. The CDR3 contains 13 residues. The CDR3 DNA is TGTGCCAGTAGGAGGGGGAGGGACGGGGAGCTGTTTTTT. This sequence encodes CASRRGRDGELFF.

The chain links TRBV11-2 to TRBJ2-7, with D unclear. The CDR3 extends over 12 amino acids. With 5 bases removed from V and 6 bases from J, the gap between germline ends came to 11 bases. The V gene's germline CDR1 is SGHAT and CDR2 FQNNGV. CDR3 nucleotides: TGTGCCAGCAGCCACCCACTCTCCGAGCAGTACTTC. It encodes CASSHPLSEQYF.

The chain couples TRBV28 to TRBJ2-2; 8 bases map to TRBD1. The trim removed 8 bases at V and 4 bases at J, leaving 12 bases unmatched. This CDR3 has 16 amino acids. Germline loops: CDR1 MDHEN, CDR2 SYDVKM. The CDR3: CASSSPRTGPTGELFF. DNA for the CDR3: TGTGCCAGCTCATCTCCCAGGACAGGGCCCACCGGGGAGCTGTTTTTT.

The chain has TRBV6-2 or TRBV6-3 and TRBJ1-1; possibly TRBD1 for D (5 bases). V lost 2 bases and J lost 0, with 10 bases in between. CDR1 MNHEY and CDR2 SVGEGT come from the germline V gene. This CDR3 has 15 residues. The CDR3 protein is CASSYRQLMNTEAFF. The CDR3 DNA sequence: TGTGCCAGCAGTTACCGACAGCTCATGAACACTGAAGCTTTCTTT.

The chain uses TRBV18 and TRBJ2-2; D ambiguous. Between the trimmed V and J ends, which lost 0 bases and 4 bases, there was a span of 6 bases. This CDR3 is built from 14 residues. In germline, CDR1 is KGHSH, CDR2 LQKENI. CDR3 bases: TGTGCCAGCTCACCACCCGGTCTCACCGGGGAGCTGTTTTTT. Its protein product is CASSPPGLTGELFF.

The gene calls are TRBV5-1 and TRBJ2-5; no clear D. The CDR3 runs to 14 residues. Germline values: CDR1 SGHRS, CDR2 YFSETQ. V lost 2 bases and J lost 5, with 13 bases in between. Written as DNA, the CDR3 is TGCGCCAGCAGCTTTGACACGAGCAGGGAGACCCAGTACTTC. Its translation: CASSFDTSRETQYF.

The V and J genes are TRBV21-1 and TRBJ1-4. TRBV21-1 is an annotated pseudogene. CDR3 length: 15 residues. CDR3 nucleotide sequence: TGTGCCAGCAGACCAGACCGGGGGTCTAATGAAAAACTGTTTTTT. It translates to CASRPDRGSNEKLFF.

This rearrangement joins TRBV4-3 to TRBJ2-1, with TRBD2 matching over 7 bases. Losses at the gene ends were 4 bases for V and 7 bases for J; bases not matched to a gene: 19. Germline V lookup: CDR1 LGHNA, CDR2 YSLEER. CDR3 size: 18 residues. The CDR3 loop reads CASSPNGDPLAPVNEQFF. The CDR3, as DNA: TGCGCCAGCAGCCCTAATGGTGACCCACTAGCGCCGGTAAATGAGCAGTTCTTC.

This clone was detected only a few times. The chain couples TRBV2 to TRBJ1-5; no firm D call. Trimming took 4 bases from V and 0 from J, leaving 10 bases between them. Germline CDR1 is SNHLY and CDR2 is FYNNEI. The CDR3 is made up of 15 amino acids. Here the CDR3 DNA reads TGTGCCAGCAGTGGCGACCGGGGTAGCAATCAGCCCCAGCATTTT. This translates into CASSGDRGSNQPQHF. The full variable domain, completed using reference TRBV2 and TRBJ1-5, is EPEVTQTPSHQVTQMGQEVILRCVPISNHLYFYWYRQILGQKVEFLVSFYNNEISEKSEIFDDQFSVERPDGSNFTLKIRSTKLEDSAMYFCASSGDRGSNQPQHFGDGTRLSIL.

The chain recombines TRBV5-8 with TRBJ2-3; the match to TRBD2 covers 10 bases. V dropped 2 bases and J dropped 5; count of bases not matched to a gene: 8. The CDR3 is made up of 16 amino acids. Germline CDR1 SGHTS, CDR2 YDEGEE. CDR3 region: CASSFQAGGLLDTQYF. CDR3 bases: TGTGCCAGCAGCTTTCAAGCGGGGGGGCTCTTAGATACGCAGTATTTT. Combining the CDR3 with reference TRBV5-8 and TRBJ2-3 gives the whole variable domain EAGVTQSPTHLIKTRGQQATLRCSPISGHTSVYWYQQALGLGLQFLLWYDEGEERNRGNFPPRFSGRQFPNYSSELNVNALELEDSALYLCASSFQAGGLLDTQYFGPGTRLTVL.

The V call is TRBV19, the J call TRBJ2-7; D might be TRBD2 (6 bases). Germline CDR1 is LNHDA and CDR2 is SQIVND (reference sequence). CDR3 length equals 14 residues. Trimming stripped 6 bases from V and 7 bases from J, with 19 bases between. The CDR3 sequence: CASSEQGTAGEQYF. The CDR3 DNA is TGTGCCAGTAGCGAACAAGGGACGGCGGGAGAGCAGTACTTC.

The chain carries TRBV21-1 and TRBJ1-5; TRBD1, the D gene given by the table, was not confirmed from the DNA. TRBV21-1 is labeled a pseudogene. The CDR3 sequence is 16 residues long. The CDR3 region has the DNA TGTGCCAGCAGCCCCGGCCAACAGGGGCTCAATCAGCCCCAGCATTTT. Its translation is CASSPGQQGLNQPQHF.

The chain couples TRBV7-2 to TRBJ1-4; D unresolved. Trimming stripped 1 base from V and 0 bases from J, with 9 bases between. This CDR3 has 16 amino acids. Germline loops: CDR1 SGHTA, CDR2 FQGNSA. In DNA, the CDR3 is TGTGCCAGCAGCTTAGGAGGATTAGCAACTAATGAAAAACTGTTTTTT. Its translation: CASSLGGLATNEKLFF.

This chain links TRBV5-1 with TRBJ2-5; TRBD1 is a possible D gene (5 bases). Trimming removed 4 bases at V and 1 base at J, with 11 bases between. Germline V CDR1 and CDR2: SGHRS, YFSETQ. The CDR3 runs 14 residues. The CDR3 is CASSLTGSQETQYF. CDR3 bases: TGCGCCAGCAGCCTAACAGGTTCCCAAGAGACCCAGTACTTC.

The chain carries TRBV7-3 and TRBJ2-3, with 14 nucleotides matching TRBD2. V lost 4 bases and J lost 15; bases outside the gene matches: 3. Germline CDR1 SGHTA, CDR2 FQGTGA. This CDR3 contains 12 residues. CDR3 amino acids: CASSSTSGRAYF. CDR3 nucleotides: TGTGCCAGCAGCTCGACTAGCGGGAGGGCCTATTTT.

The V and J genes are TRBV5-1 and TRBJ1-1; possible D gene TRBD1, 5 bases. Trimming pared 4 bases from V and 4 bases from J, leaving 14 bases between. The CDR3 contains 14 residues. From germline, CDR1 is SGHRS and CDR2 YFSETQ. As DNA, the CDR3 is TGCGCCAGCAGCCTGACAGTCGAGGCCACTGAAGCTTTCTTT. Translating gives CASSLTVEATEAFF.

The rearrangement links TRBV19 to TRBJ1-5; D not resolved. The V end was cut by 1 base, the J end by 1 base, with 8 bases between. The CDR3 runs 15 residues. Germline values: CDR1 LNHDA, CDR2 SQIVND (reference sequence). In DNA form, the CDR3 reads TGTGCCAGTAGTATAGGCCAGGCGAGCAATCAGCCCCAGCATTTT. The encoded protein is CASSIGQASNQPQHF.

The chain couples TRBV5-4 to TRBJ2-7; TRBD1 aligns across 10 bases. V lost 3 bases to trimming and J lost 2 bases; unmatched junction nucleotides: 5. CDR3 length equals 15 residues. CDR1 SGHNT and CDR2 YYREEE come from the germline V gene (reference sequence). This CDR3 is CASSSAGQGPYEQYF. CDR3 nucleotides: TGTGCCAGCAGCTCGGCGGGACAGGGGCCCTACGAGCAGTACTTC. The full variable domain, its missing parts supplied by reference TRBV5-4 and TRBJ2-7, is ETGVTQSPTHLIKTRGQQVTLRCSSQSGHNTVSWYQQALGQGPQFIFQYYREEENGRGNFPPRFSGLQFPNYSSELNVNALELDDSALYLCASSSAGQGPYEQYFGPGTRLTVT.

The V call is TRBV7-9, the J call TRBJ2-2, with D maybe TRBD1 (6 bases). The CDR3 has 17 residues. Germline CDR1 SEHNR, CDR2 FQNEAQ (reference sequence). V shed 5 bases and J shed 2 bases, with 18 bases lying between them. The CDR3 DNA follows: TGTGCCAGCAGCAGGCGGGCAGGGGTACTAAACACCGGGGAGCTGTTTTTT. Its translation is CASSRRAGVLNTGELFF. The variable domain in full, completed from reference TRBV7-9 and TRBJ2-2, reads DTGVSQNPRHKITKRGQNVTFRCDPISEHNRLYWYRQTLGQGPEFLTYFQNEAQLEKSRLLSDRFSAERPKGSFSTLEIQRTEQGDSAMYLCASSRRAGVLNTGELFFGEGSRLTVL.

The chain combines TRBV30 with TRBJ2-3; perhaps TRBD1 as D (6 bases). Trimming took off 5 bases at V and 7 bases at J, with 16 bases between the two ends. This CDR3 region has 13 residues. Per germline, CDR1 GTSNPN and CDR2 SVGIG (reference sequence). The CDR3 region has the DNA TGTGCCTGGTCGGAAGGGGGAGTCCATACGCAGTATTTT. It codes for CAWSEGGVHTQYF.

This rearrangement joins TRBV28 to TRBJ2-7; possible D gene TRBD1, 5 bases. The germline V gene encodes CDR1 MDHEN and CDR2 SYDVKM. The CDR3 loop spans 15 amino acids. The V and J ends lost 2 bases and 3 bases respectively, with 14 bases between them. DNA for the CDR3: TGTGCCAGCAGTTTAAGTAAGCAGGGATACTACGAGCAGTACTTC. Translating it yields CASSLSKQGYYEQYF.

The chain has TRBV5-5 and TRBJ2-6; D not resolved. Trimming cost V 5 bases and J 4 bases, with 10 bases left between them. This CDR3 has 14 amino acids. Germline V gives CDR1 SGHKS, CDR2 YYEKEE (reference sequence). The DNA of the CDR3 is TGTGCCAGCAGTCTACTGCAAGGGGCCAACGTCCTGACTTTC. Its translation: CASSLLQGANVLTF.

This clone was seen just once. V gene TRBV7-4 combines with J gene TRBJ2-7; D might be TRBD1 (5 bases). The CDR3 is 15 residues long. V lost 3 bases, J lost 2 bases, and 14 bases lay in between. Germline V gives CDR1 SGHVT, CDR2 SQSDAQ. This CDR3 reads CASSLIKTVTYEQYF. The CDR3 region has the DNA TGTGCCAGCAGCTTGATAAAGACAGTTACCTACGAGCAGTACTTC.

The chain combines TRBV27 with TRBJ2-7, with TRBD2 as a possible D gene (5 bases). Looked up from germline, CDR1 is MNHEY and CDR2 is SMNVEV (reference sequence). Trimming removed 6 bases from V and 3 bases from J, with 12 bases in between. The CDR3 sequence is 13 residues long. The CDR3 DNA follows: TGTGCCAGCAGCCCCGGGATTAACTACGAGCAGTACTTC. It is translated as CASSPGINYEQYF.

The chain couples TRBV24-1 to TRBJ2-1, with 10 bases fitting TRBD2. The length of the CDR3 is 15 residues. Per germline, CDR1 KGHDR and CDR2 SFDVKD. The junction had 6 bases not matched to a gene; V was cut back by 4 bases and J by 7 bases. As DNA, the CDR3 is TGTGCCACCAGTGACCTAGCGGGAGATGTTAATGAGCAGTTCTTC. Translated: CATSDLAGDVNEQFF.